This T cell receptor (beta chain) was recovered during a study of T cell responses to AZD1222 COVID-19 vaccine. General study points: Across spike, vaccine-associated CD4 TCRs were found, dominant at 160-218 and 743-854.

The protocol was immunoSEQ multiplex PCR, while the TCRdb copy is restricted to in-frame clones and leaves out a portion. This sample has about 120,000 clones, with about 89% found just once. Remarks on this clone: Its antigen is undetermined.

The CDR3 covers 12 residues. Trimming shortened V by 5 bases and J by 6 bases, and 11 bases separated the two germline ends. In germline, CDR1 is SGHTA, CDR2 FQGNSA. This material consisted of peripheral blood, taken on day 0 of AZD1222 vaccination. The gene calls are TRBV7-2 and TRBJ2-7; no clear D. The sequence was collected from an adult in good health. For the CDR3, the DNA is TGTGCCAGCAGCCCCGTAGGCACCGAGCAGTACTTC. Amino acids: CASSPVGTEQYF.